This TCR beta chain derives from a study of cytomegalovirus exposure and HLA in healthy donors. Findings of the study overall: The classifier, whose performance was assessed in both the original and validation cohorts, reportedly diagnosed cytomegalovirus status with high specificity and sensitivity. In an earlier analysis, productive rearrangement rates for most beta V segments clustered near 87% or 30%. According to a later analysis, most TCR beta chains associated with CMV appeared HLA-restricted.

About this clone: Antigen: not known.

Primers included in the PCR were 60 Vbeta and 13 Jbeta primers. Per the original methods: Around 80 million unique TCR beta chains, 9.5 million to 11 million of them shared, were counted by a later analysis. Method: immunoSEQ multiplex PCR; TCRdb's copy keeps in-frame clones and lacks some. V, J and clone size are taken as reported in that table, and D and trimming were inferred from the DNA itself. The table has a few hundred thousand clones, approximately 84% seen once. Trimming stripped 6 bases from V and 1 base from J, with 12 bases between. The germline gives CDR1 LGHNA, CDR2 YNFKEQ. CDR3 length equals 14 residues.

Source material: PBMCs. This clonotype was sampled from a woman aged 40 to 49 in good health and CMV-seronegative. The rearrangement joins TRBV4-2 to TRBJ1-1; maybe TRBD1 (5 bases). CDR3 nucleotides: TGTGCCAGCAGTTTTGACAGAGCGAACACTGAAGCTTTCTTT. Amino acid sequence: CASSFDRANTEAFF.